This passage covers 21 T cell receptor beta chains from one sample sequenced in a study of T cell repertoires in cytomegalovirus infection. Which antigens these TCRs recognize remains unknown. One entry per CDR3 protein results from TCRdb running MiXCR on the reads. This sample has 400,000 to 600,000 distinct CDR3 sequences, with more than 40% found just once. Material: cultured PBMCs, obtained from culture after CMV antigen stimulation. These receptors all stem from a human donor in good health (CMV status not recorded). Some clones in this sample may be carry-over from other donors' samples.

This clonotype was observed a handful of times. This chain links TRBV18 with TRBJ2-5, with D uncertain. Trimming pared 4 bases from V and 4 bases from J, leaving 7 bases between. This CDR3 has 12 residues. The germline CDR1 and CDR2 sequences are KGHSH and LQKENI. CDR3 residues: CASSRVSETQYF. CDR3 sequence (DNA): TGTGCCAGCTCACGGGTTTCAGAGACCCAGTACTTC.

This clonotype has a handful of counts. The chain joins TRBV20-1 to TRBJ2-3, with 14 bases that match TRBD2. J gave up 4 bases and V 3 bases, and 9 bases lay outside the gene matches. This CDR3 region has 17 residues. Germline-derived CDR1 and CDR2 are DFQATT and SNEGSKA (reference sequence). The CDR3 sequence: CSASGTSGSGFADTQYF. In DNA, the CDR3 is TGCAGTGCTAGTGGGACTAGCGGGAGCGGGTTCGCAGATACGCAGTATTTT.

The CDR3 coding sequence is TGTGCCAGCAGTAATTACGGGAGGGCGGGGTACGAGACCCAGTACTTC. As protein: CASSNYGRAGYETQYF. The rearrangement links TRBV6-2 or TRBV6-3 to TRBJ2-5; 8 nucleotides agree with TRBD2. Per germline, CDR1 MNHEY and CDR2 SVGEGT. J lost 5 bases, V lost 5 bases, and 13 bases had no gene match. The CDR3 is 16 residues long.

This chain's CDR3 is CASSMNTDTQYF. The CDR3 DNA sequence: TGTGCCAGCAGTATGAACACAGATACGCAGTATTTT. V gene TRBV12-3 or TRBV12-4 combines with J gene TRBJ2-3; D call uncertain. The length of the CDR3 is 12 residues. V was pared by 5 bases and J by 2 bases, with 5 bases between.

This clonotype has a handful of counts. This chain joins TRBV7-9 and TRBJ1-1; the D gene is possibly TRBD1 (6 bases). With 6 bases removed from V and 1 base from J, the gap between germline ends came to 21 bases. Germline V lookup: CDR1 SEHNR, CDR2 FQNEAQ (reference sequence). This CDR3 region has 17 residues. CDR3 sequence (DNA): TGTGCCAGCAGGGGGACACACCCCACCCCCCAGAACACTGAAGCTTTCTTT. This codes for CASRGTHPTPQNTEAFF.

The chain is built from TRBV19 and TRBJ1-5; D is unresolved. The CDR3 spans 13 residues. Germline V lookup: CDR1 LNHDA, CDR2 SQIVND (reference sequence). The ends were cut back, 3 bases at V and 7 bases at J, with 10 bases in the middle. CDR3 in amino acids: CASSIQFEQPQHF. CDR3 bases: TGTGCCAGTAGTATCCAATTTGAGCAGCCCCAGCATTTT.

In regard to this clonotype: Germline is not matched at one junction end, which may reflect a read error. The chain uses TRBV7-6 and TRBJ2-3, with 7 bases fitting TRBD2. This CDR3 contains 15 residues. Germline assignment: CDR1 SGHVS and CDR2 FNYEAQ. The DNA for the CDR3 is TGTGCCAGCAGCCTAGCGGCCTTAAACACAGATACGCAGTATTTT. Its translation: CASSLAALNTDTQYF.

Here the CDR3 DNA reads TGCGCCAGCAGCCAAGGGACAGGCCTGACTGAAGCTTTCTTT. This codes for CASSQGTGLTEAFF. The chain combines TRBV4-1 with TRBJ1-1; TRBD1 matches at 7 bases. Germline CDR1 and CDR2: MGHRA and YSYEKL. The junction had 4 bases not matched to a gene; V was cut back by 1 base and J by 5 bases. This CDR3 contains 14 residues.

This chain uses TRBV6-6 with TRBJ2-3; TRBD1 matches 10 bases. Germline CDR1 reads MNHNY; CDR2 reads SVGAGI (reference sequence). V gave up 2 bases and J gave up 1 base; unmatched junction bases: 9. The CDR3 has 18 residues. The CDR3 is CASSYNRRTGGGTDTQYF. As DNA, the CDR3 is TGTGCCAGCAGTTACAACAGGAGGACAGGGGGGGGCACAGATACGCAGTATTTT.

The chain combines TRBV6-2 or TRBV6-3 with TRBJ2-5; no clear D. CDR1 and CDR2 from the germline V gene are MNHEY and SVGEGT. Trimming stripped 6 bases from V and 4 bases from J, with 12 bases between. CDR3 length: 13 amino acids. The CDR3 DNA reads TGTGCCAGCAGACTACCCCCTATAGAGACCCAGTACTTC. Its translation is CASRLPPIETQYF.

The chain links TRBV11-3 to TRBJ2-5; 7 nucleotides line up with TRBD1. This CDR3 region has 15 residues. Germline loops: CDR1 SGHNT, CDR2 YENEEA. Trimming at V came to 5 bases and at J to 3 bases, leaving 9 bases not matched to a gene. The CDR3 spells CASSPRQGPKETQYF. In DNA, the CDR3 is TGTGCCAGCAGCCCGCGACAGGGCCCCAAAGAGACCCAGTACTTC.

The V gene is TRBV2, the J gene TRBJ2-2; no clear D. Germline V gene lookup returns CDR1 SNHLY and CDR2 FYNNEI. The length of the CDR3 is 14 residues. The ends were cut back, 9 bases at V and 1 base at J, with 12 bases in the middle. As DNA, the CDR3 is TGTGCCAGTACTCGGACGGGGAACACCGGGGAGCTGTTTTTT. This sequence encodes CASTRTGNTGELFF.

In this sample, this clonotype turned up a few times. The chain recombines TRBV6-1 with TRBJ2-5, with D perhaps being TRBD1 or TRBD2 (6 bases each). The V end lost 7 bases, the J end lost 0 bases, and 12 bases lay between the germline ends. CDR1 is MNHNS, CDR2 SASEGT, per germline. The length of the CDR3 is 14 residues. The CDR3 protein is CASTGGRNQETQYF. DNA for the CDR3: TGTGCCAGCACCGGGGGCCGGAACCAAGAGACCCAGTACTTC.

The chain uses TRBV6-2 or TRBV6-3 and TRBJ2-1, with 7 nucleotides matching TRBD1. CDR1 is MNHEY and CDR2 is SVGEGT in the germline V gene. The CDR3 totals 16 residues. The trim removed 2 bases at V and 2 bases at J, leaving 6 bases unmatched. The CDR3: CASSYEQGLTYNEQFF. As DNA, the CDR3 is TGTGCCAGCAGTTACGAACAGGGGCTTACCTACAATGAGCAGTTCTTC.

The gene calls are TRBV15 and TRBJ2-7; D is possibly TRBD1 (7 bases). Per the germline V gene, CDR1 is LNHNV and CDR2 is YYDKDF (reference sequence). The CDR3 consists of 14 residues. V was trimmed by 4 bases and J by 2 bases, leaving 12 bases between them. This CDR3 reads CATSTVRGAYEQYF. CDR3 DNA: TGTGCCACCAGCACGGTCAGGGGGGCCTACGAGCAGTACTTC.

This clonotype was counted many times. The chain is built from TRBV7-2 and TRBJ2-2, with TRBD1 as a possible D gene (5 bases). Trimming pared 3 bases from V and 8 bases from J, leaving 10 bases between. Germline V gene sequence: CDR1 SGHTA, CDR2 FQGNSA. This CDR3 has 13 amino acids. The CDR3 DNA reads as TGTGCCAGCAGCTTGGTTGACAGAGGGGAGCTGTTTTTT. Amino acid sequence: CASSLVDRGELFF.

The rearrangement joins TRBV6-1 to TRBJ2-3; D is undetermined. CDR3 length equals 15 residues. V lost 7 bases and J 4 bases, leaving 18 bases between the germline ends. Germline assignment: CDR1 MNHNS and CDR2 SASEGT. This CDR3 is CASKERRAWADTQYF. Written as DNA, the CDR3 is TGTGCCAGCAAGGAGCGCCGGGCTTGGGCAGATACGCAGTATTTT.

The chain carries TRBV5-6 and TRBJ1-1; D is uncertain. Trimming removed 0 bases from V and 5 bases from J, with 8 bases in between. The length of the CDR3 is 13 residues. Germline V gives CDR1 SGHDT, CDR2 YYEEEE. The chain's CDR3 is CASSLGRLTEAFF. Written as DNA, the CDR3 is TGTGCCAGCAGCTTGGGGCGGTTAACTGAAGCTTTCTTT.

This clonotype was recorded a few times. The chain employs TRBV7-8 and TRBJ2-7; D ambiguous. V lost 3 bases, J lost 2 bases, and 8 bases lay in between. The CDR3 loop spans 13 amino acids. Per germline, CDR1 SGHVS and CDR2 FQNEAQ. CDR3 DNA: TGTGCCAGCAGCTTGGCATTTACCTACGAGCAGTACTTC. Protein product: CASSLAFTYEQYF.

The chain links TRBV20-1 to TRBJ2-1, with D hard to call. V lost 3 bases and J 8 bases, leaving 8 bases between the germline ends. Germline CDR1 DFQATT, CDR2 SNEGSKA (reference sequence). The CDR3 is 11 residues long. CDR3 loop: CSARAVDEQFF. The CDR3 nucleotides read TGCAGTGCTAGGGCTGTGGATGAGCAGTTCTTC.

The chain recombines TRBV7-2 with TRBJ2-5; 7 positions match TRBD1. V lost 1 base to trimming and J lost 0 bases; unmatched junction nucleotides: 8. Germline lookup yields CDR1 SGHTA and CDR2 FQGNSA. This CDR3 comprises 17 residues. The CDR3 DNA is TGTGCCAGCAGCTTAGGACTCGGCAGGGGGTACCAAGAGACCCAGTACTTC. It yields the protein CASSLGLGRGYQETQYF.